This TCR beta chain was profiled in a study of cytomegalovirus exposure and HLA in healthy donors. Overall study: In an earlier analysis, 90 million to 120 million unique TCR beta sequences were found from some 170 million T cells.

The germline V gene encodes CDR1 MGHRA and CDR2 YSYEKL. V lost 3 bases to trimming and J lost 2 bases; unmatched junction nucleotides: 7. There are 15 residues in the CDR3. With 60 Vbeta and 13 Jbeta primers, the PCR was carried out. Using immunoSEQ multiplex PCR, the repertoire was profiled, and TCRdb retains in-frame clones only, with some absent. The sample lists 150,000 to 200,000 clones; more than 75% were seen once. General study findings and limits: Later analysis identified several of the most significant clusters that appeared linked to common viral pathogens.

A remark on this clone: What it recognizes is unknown.

J is TRBJ2-7 and V is TRBV4-1, with TRBD2 matching over 7 bases. The source of this sequence is a woman between 50 and 59 years old in good health and CMV-seronegative. The sample consisted of PBMCs. The CDR3 protein is CASSHMWGGPYEQYF. CDR3 nucleotides: TGCGCCAGCAGCCATATGTGGGGGGGACCCTACGAGCAGTACTTC.